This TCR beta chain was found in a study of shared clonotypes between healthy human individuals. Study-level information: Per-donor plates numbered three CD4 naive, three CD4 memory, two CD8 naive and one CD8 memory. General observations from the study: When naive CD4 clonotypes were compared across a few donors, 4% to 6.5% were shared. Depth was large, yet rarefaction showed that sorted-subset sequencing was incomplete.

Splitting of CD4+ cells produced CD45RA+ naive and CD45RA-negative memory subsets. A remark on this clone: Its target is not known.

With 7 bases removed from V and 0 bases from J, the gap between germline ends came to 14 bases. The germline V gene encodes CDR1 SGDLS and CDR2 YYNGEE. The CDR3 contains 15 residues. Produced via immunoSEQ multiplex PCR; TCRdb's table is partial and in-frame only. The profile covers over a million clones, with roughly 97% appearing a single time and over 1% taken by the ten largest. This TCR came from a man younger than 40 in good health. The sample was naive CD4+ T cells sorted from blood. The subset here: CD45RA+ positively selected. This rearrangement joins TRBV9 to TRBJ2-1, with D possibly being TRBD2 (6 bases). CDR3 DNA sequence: TGTGCCAGCTCAAAGGACGGGAGCTCCTACAATGAGCAGTTCTTC. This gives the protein CASSKDGSSYNEQFF.